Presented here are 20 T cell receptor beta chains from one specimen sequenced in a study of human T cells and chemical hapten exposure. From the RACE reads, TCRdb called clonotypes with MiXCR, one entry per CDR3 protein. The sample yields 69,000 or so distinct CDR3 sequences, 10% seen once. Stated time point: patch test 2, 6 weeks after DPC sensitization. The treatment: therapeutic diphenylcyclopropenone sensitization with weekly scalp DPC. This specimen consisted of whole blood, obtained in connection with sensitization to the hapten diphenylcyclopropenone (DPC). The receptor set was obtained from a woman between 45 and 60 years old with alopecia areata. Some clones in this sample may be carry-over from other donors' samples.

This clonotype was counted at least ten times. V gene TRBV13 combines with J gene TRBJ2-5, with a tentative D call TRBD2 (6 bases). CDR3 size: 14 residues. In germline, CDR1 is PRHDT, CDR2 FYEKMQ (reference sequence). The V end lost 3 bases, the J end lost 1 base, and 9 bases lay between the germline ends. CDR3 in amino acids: CASSFGGPQETQYF. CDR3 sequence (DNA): TGTGCCAGCAGCTTTGGAGGGCCCCAAGAGACCCAGTACTTC.

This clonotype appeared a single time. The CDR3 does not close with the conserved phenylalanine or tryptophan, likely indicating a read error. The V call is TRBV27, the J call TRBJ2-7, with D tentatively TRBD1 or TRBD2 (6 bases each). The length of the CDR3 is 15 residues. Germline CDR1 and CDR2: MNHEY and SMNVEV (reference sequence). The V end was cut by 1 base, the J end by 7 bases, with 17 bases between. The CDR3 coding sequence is TGTGCCAGCAGTTTATACGGGGGCGAATTCTCGGAGCAGTACTCC. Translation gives CASSLYGGEFSEQYS.

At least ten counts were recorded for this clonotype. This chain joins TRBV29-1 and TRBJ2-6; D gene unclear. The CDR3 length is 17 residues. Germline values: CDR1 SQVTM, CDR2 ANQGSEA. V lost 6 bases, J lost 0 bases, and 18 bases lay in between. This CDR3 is CSVTDPLKSSGANVLTF. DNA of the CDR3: TGCAGCGTCACGGACCCCCTTAAGTCCTCTGGGGCCAACGTCCTGACTTTC.

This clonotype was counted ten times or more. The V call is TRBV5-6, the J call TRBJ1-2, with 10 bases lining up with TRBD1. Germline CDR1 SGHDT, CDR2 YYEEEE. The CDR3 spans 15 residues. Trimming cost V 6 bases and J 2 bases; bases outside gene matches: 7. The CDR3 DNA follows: TGTGCCAGCAACGTTGGGACAGGGGTGAACTATGGCTACACCTTC. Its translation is CASNVGTGVNYGYTF.

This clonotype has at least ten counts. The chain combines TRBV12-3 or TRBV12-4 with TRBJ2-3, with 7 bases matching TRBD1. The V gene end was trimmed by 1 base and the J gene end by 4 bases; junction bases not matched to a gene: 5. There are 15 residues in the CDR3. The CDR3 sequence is CASSLGQGGPDTQYF. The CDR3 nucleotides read TGTGCCAGCAGTTTAGGACAGGGCGGCCCAGATACGCAGTATTTT.

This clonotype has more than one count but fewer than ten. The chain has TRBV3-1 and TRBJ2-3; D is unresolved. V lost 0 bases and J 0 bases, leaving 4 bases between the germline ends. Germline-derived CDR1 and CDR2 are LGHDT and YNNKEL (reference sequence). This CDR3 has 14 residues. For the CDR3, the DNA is TGTGCCAGCAGCCAAGATTGGAGCACAGATACGCAGTATTTT. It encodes CASSQDWSTDTQYF.

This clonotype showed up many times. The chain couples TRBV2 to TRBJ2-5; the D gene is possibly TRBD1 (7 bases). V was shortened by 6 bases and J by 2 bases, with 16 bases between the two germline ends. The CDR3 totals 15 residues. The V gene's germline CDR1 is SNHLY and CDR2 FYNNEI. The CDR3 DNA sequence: TGTGCCAGCAGCCTTGGAGGGGGCTCACAAGAGACCCAGTACTTC. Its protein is CASSLGGGSQETQYF.

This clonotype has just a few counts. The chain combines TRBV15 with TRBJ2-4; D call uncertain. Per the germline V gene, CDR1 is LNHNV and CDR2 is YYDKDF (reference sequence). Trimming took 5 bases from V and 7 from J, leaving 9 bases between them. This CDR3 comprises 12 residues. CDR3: CATSSGVNIQYF. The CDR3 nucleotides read TGTGCCACCAGCTCTGGGGTCAACATTCAGTACTTC.

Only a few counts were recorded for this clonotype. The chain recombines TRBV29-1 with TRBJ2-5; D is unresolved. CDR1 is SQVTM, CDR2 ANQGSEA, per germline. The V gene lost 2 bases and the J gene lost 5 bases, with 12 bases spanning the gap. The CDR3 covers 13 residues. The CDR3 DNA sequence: TGCAGCGTTGAACTGCGAGCCCGGGAGACCCAGTACTTC. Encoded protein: CSVELRARETQYF.

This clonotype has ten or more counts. In DNA form, the CDR3 reads TGCGCCAGCAGCCAACTTAGCGGGAGGGCCAACGAGCAGTACTTC. It specifies CASSQLSGRANEQYF. The chain joins TRBV5-1 to TRBJ2-7, with 11 bases lining up with TRBD2. Germline V lookup: CDR1 SGHRS, CDR2 YFSETQ. V dropped 4 bases and J dropped 5; count of bases not matched to a gene: 8. This CDR3 has 15 amino acids.

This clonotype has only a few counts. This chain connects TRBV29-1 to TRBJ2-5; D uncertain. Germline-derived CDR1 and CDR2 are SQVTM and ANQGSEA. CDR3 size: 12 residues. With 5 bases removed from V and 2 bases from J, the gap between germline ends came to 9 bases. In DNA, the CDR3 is TGCAGCGTTCAAGGAAGACAAGAGACCCAGTACTTC. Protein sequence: CSVQGRQETQYF.

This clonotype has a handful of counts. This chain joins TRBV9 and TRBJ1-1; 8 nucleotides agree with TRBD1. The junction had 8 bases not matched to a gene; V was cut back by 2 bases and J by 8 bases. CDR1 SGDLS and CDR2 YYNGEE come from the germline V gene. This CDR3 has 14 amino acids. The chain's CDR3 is CASSVLTGETEAFF. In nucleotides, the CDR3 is TGTGCCAGCAGCGTCCTGACAGGGGAGACCGAAGCTTTCTTT.

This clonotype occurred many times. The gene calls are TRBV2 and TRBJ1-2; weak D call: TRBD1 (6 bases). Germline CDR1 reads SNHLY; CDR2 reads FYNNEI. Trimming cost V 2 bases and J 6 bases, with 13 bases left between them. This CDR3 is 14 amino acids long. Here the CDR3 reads CASSELRTDHGYTF. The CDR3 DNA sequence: TGTGCCAGCAGTGAACTCCGGACAGACCATGGCTACACCTTC.

CDR3 in amino acids: CASSLWGGTDVETQYF. The CDR3 DNA reads as TGCGCCAGCAGCTTGTGGGGAGGGACCGACGTGGAGACCCAGTACTTC. The rearrangement joins TRBV5-1 to TRBJ2-5, with 7 nucleotides matching TRBD2. The CDR3 contains 16 residues. Germline values: CDR1 SGHRS, CDR2 YFSETQ. The V segment lost 1 base and the J segment 5 bases; nucleotides outside the gene matches: 11.

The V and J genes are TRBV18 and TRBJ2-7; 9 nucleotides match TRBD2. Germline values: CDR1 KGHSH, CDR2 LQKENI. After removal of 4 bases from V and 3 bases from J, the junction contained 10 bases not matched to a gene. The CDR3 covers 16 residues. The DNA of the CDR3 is TGTGCCAGCTCACGAGAGATAGCGGGAGAGTACTACGAGCAGTACTTC. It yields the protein CASSREIAGEYYEQYF.

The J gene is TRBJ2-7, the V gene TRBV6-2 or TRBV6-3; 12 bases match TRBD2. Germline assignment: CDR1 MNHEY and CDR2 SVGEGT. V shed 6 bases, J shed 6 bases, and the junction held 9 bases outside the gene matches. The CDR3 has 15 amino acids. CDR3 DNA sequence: TGTGCCAGCAGCCGTCGACTAGCGGGAGTGGCCGAGCAGTACTTC. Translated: CASSRRLAGVAEQYF.

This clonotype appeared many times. Here the CDR3 DNA reads TGTGCCAGCAGGGAAACAGCAGCTAACTATGGCTACACCTTC. Its protein product is CASRETAANYGYTF. This chain connects TRBV12-3 or TRBV12-4 to TRBJ1-2; the D is unclear. V shed 6 bases and J shed 0 bases, with 11 bases lying between them. The CDR3 is 14 amino acids.

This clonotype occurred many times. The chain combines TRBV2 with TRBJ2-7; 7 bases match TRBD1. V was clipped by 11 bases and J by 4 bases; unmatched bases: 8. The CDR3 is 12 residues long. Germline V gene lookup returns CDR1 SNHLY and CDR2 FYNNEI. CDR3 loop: CAGSRDSYEQYF. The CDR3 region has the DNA TGTGCCGGGTCCCGGGACAGTTACGAGCAGTACTTC.

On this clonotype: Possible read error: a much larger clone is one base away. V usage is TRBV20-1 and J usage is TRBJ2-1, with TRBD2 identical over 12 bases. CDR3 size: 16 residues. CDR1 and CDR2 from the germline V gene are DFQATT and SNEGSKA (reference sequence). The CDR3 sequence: CSTRELAGGTRSEQFF. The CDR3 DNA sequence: TGCAGTACTAGAGAGCTAGCGGGAGGGACTCGCAGTGAGCAGTTCTTC.

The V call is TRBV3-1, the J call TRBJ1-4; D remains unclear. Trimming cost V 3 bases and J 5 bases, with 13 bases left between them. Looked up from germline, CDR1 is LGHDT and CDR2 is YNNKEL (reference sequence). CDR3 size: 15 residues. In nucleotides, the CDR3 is TGTGCCAGCAGCCAGTATGCAGGCGAGAATGAAAAACTGTTTTTT. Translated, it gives CASSQYAGENEKLFF.